Sequencing of this T cell receptor (beta chain) was carried out in a study of cytomegalovirus exposure and HLA in healthy donors. Whole-study results and caveats: Both high specificity and high sensitivity reportedly marked the classifier's diagnosis of cytomegalovirus status. Further analysis was carried out later, and it showed several of the most significant clusters appearing linked to common viral pathogens.

The sample holds one count of this clone. The antigen remains unidentified. A multiplex PCR was run with 60 Vbeta primers and 13 Jbeta primers. The assay was immunoSEQ multiplex PCR, and TCRdb's table has in-frame clones only and misses some. Here the sample spans 160,000 or so clones, 75% to 85% being singletons. Germline lookup yields CDR1 KGHSH and CDR2 LQKENI. The CDR3 has 13 amino acids. The germline V and J ends were trimmed by 6 bases and 5 bases, with 13 bases remaining between them. The sequence came from a man aged 50 to 60 in good health and CMV-seropositive. The chain couples TRBV18 to TRBJ1-1; D is undetermined. Sequenced material: PBMCs. Written as DNA, the CDR3 is TGTGCCAGCTCCCTACATGAGCGGACTGAAGCTTTCTTT. It specifies CASSLHERTEAFF. Full variable domain (missing parts from reference TRBV18 and TRBJ1-1): NAGVMQNPRHLVRRRGQEARLRCSPMKGHSHVYWYRQLPEEGLKFMVYLQKENIIDESGMPKERFSAEFPKEGPSILRIQQVVRGDSAAYFCASSLHERTEAFFGQGTRLTVV.